Listed here is a single TCR beta chain. Its binding antigen is unknown. To determine HCMV serostatus, a commercial ELISA kit was used to detect HCMV-specific IgG in serum. Ficoll density gradient centrifugation was used to isolate peripheral blood mononuclear cells from blood. The record originates from a study of T cells expressing NK-cell markers (dated by TCRdb to between 2020 and 2021). With regard to the full study: Fewer than ten donors provided sorted CD3+CD56+NKG2C+, CD3+CD56+NKG2C- and CD3+CD56-NKG2C+ T-cell subsets, whose TCR beta-chain repertoires were profiled. Of the eight sequenced donors, seven were found to be HCMV-seropositive and one was found to be HCMV-seronegative. All eight donors whose samples were sequenced were randomly selected healthy volunteers, three of them men and five women. Illumina HiSeq 2000/2500, MiSeq or NextSeq was used to sequence libraries as 2 x 150 bp reads.

Data came from an Illumina HiSeq 2000. TCR beta cDNA libraries were prepared using 5'RACE template switching, which introduced a universal primer site and unique molecular identifiers. cDNA synthesis was primed from the TCR beta constant segment, followed by two successive PCR amplification steps. Per the source publication's procedure: MIGEC handled demultiplexing of the reads and grouping by UMI, while MiTCR was used to assemble and quantify clonotypes. Only TCR cDNA sequences supported by at least two reads were kept to exclude erroneous sequences. The tcR package was used for downstream repertoire analysis, and clonotypes were matched across fractions by CDR3 nucleotide sequence plus V segment. VDJmatch was used to annotate antigen specificity against VDJdb, with one amino acid substitution in CDR3 allowed. The reads underwent TCRdb reprocessing, giving one record for each CDR3 protein sequence and no DNA. In this record, the V and J calls reflect TCRdb's handling and not the investigators' own analysis. The sample's clone listing holds some 410,000 distinct CDR3 sequences. The top ten clonotypes cover 7.3% of the sample.

From a lookup of the germline V gene, CDR1 and CDR2 are SGHDT and YYEEEE. The CDR3 spans 14 residues, from the cysteine through the phenylalanine. There is no recorded DNA. The paper's findings and limits, for the study overall: Those dominant clonotypes were again the most abundant among CD3+CD56-NKG2C+ cells in a handful of donors, at about 25-65%. It remained unclear whether the expanded NKG2C-expressing T cell clones were specific for HCMV antigens. For over five donors, the dominant CD3+CD56+NKG2C+ clonotypes were among the top 10 CD8+ clonotypes and accounted for about 1.0-7.5% of CD8+ T cells.

Sequencing input: blood T cells: a sorted CD56 or NKG2C T cell subset, CD4+ or CD8+ T cells, or bulk PBMC T cells (not recorded which). This receptor chain uses TRBV5-6 and TRBJ2-2; lacking DNA, the TRBD1 call made by TCRdb goes unchecked. The TCR was taken from a woman aged 18-70 years in good health. The CDR3 region has the sequence CASSFFGQAGELFF.